This T cell receptor beta chain was obtained from a study of T cell responses to AZD1222 COVID-19 vaccine. Comment on this clone: Its antigen remains unidentified.

The V end lost 3 bases, the J end lost 1 base, and 7 bases lay between the germline ends. CDR1 is SGHTA and CDR2 is FQGTGA in the germline V gene. CDR3 size: 14 residues. Study results and limitations: Repertoires were sampled only after the peak T cell response. White British ancestry dominated among donors, who included more females, and clonal diversity was possibly underestimated.

The repertoire was sequenced with immunoSEQ multiplex PCR; TCRdb's copy has only in-frame clones and lacks some. The profile shows 100,000 to 150,000 clones, around 88% of them singletons. The chain employs TRBV7-3 and TRBJ2-1; D is unclear. The sample here was peripheral blood, taken on day 0 of MenACWY control vaccination. The source of this sequence is an adult in good health. The CDR3 DNA is TGTGCCAGCAGCTTCGACGGGTCCTACAATGAGCAGTTCTTC. As protein: CASSFDGSYNEQFF.